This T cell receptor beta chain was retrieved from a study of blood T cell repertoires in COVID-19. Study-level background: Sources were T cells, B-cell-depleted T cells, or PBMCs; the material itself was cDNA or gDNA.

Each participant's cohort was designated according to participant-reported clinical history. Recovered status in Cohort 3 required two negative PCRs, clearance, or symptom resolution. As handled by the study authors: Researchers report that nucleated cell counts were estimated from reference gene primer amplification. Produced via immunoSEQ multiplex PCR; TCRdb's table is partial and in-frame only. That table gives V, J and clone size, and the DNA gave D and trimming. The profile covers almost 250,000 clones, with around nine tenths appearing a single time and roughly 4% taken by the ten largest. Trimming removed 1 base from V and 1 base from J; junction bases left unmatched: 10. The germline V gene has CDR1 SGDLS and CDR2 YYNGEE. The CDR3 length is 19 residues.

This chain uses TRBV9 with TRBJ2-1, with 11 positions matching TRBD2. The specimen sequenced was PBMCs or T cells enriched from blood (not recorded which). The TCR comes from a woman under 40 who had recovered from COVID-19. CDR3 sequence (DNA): TGTGCCAGCAGCGTACCAAGAAAGGCTAGCGGGAGGTCCTACAATGAGCAGTTCTTC. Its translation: CASSVPRKASGRSYNEQFF.